This is a list of T cell receptor beta chains from one sample in a study of regulatory T cells in long-lasting Graves disease. TCRdb ran MiXCR on the multiplex PCR reads and lists one entry per CDR3 protein. The sample shows roughly 700,000 distinct CDR3 sequences, around 30% of them seen only once. Specimen: peripheral blood mononuclear cells (PBMCs), collected when the disease was refractory, from a patient treated with antithyroid drugs. The origin of the receptors is a female donor with Graves disease. Both conserved end residues are trimmed from each CDR3.

v_call cdr3_aa
TRBV12-3/TRBV12-4 ASSSRGAGNQPQH
TRBV12-3/TRBV12-4 ASSPRGTEAF
TRBV19 ASKQGQAAYEQY
TRBV6-5 ASSYSLEGSFTTNYGYT
TRBV30 AWGTDAGLL
TRBV15 ATSRTGVRGNQPQH
TRBV9 ASSVEGRTEAF
TRBV27 ASSPFRGLGTEAF
TRBV28 ASSTPTGGGEKLF
TRBV7-9 ASRARGAGEQY
TRBV19 ASSPGTGMNQPQH
TRBV7-6 ASSPDGRRSSYNSPLH
TRBV3-1 ASSQGVPTQGESYT
TRBV6-5 ASSYSGRGAF
TRBV7-9 ASSVSSGGLKETQY
TRBV11-2 ASSPGTGGDQPQH
TRBV29-1 SVELGGGNQPQH
TRBV6-1 AISRLAANTGELF
TRBV7-9 ASSPRDSPLAGANVLT
TRBV7-7 ASSLEPNTGELF
TRBV6-1 ATWGGAGELF
TRBV20-1 SARFFDREKNIQY
TRBV19 ASSVSGTGFQETQY
TRBV2 ASGFGLAGGLNTGELF
TRBV7-2 ASSVDSGLGSPQH
TRBV7-3 ASSHSREQY
TRBV5-1 ASKELAGGTDTQY
TRBV27 ASGPWGEQY
TRBV7-2 ASSLVVVSGYLEGGYT
TRBV6-2/TRBV6-3 ASSPYLGTEAF
TRBV11-2 ASSLRGGKTEAF
TRBV10-3 ATRQGASHEQY
TRBV27 ASSPELNTEAF
TRBV12-3/TRBV12-4 ASSFSGRASGELF
TRBV27 ASRHLRGSTGELF
TRBV12-3/TRBV12-4 ASRPRPDRGLNIQY
TRBV20-1 SAGGLIGSYEQY
TRBV13 ASREWGTSTEAF
TRBV25-1 ASSGGGTANTGELF
TRBV6-5 ASRYRAEGTEAF
TRBV11-2 ASSFGVSFEAF
TRBV10-3 AISETRSNQPQH
TRBV11-2 ASSLDQDRSGLYGYT
TRBV9 ASSVAAGGPGETQY
TRBV19 ASSPGTGLQETQY
TRBV5-1 ASSPRGGGQTNYGYT
TRBV2 ASRGRRPSNQPQH
TRBV20-1 SASLGQGHQPQH